These 15 T cell receptor beta chains share one sample of origin, sequenced in a study of T cell responses to AZD1222 COVID-19 vaccine. TCRdb's copy holds only in-frame clones and misses some; the assay was immunoSEQ multiplex PCR. The repertoire consists of 150,000 to 200,000 clones, with approximately 91% occurring once and the leading ten covering over 0.75%. Sequences were derived from peripheral blood, sampled on day 0 of AZD1222 vaccination. The receptors stem from an adult in good health.

The CDR3 DNA follows: TGTGCCAGCAGCCCAGACACAAACCTAAACTATGGCTACACCTTC. This codes for CASSPDTNLNYGYTF. This rearrangement joins TRBV9 to TRBJ1-2; D is unresolved. CDR1 and CDR2 from the germline V gene are SGDLS and YYNGEE. The CDR3 runs to 15 residues. Trimming removed 4 bases from V and 2 bases from J, with 15 bases in between.

The chain couples TRBV19 to TRBJ2-2, with a weak D call TRBD1 (5 bases). Trimming took 7 bases from V and 2 from J, leaving 14 bases between them. The germline CDR1 and CDR2 sequences are LNHDA and SQIVND (reference sequence). The CDR3 is made up of 15 amino acids. The CDR3 sequence is CASKGPAYNTGELFF. In nucleotides, the CDR3 is TGTGCCAGTAAGGGGCCTGCGTACAACACCGGGGAGCTGTTTTTT.

The rearrangement joins TRBV4-2 to TRBJ1-1; D ambiguous. CDR1 is LGHNA, CDR2 YNFKEQ, per germline. The CDR3 totals 13 residues. V was pared by 4 bases and J by 0 bases, with 6 bases between. The CDR3: CASSLRLNTEAFF. CDR3 nucleotides: TGTGCCAGCAGCCTTAGATTGAACACTGAAGCTTTCTTT.

The chain uses TRBV10-3 and TRBJ1-1, with 7 bases identical to TRBD1. Per the germline V gene, CDR1 is ENHRY and CDR2 is SYGVKD. The CDR3 runs 15 residues. The V segment lost 3 bases and the J segment 0 bases; nucleotides outside the gene matches: 4. The CDR3 here is CAISELQGVNTEAFF. As DNA, the CDR3 is TGTGCCATCAGTGAACTTCAGGGGGTGAACACTGAAGCTTTCTTT.

This chain connects TRBV11-3 to TRBJ2-7; D not resolved. Germline V gene data show CDR1 as SGHNT and CDR2 as YENEEA. There are 15 residues in the CDR3. V gave up 1 base and J gave up 0 bases, with 10 bases separating them. The CDR3 sequence is CASSLGSDSSYEQYF. The CDR3 nucleotides are TGTGCCAGCAGCTTAGGCTCGGATAGCTCCTACGAGCAGTACTTC.

This clone was found once. The chain joins TRBV19 to TRBJ2-2, with D possibly matching TRBD1 (5 bases). Germline assignment: CDR1 LNHDA and CDR2 SQIVND (reference sequence). The V end was cut by 6 bases, the J end by 4 bases, with 9 bases between. The length of the CDR3 is 13 residues. The CDR3: CASRTALTGELFF. DNA for the CDR3: TGTGCCAGTAGGACAGCCCTCACCGGGGAGCTGTTTTTT. The whole variable domain, filled in from reference TRBV19 and TRBJ2-2, reads DGGITQSPKYLFRKEGQNVTLSCEQNLNHDAMYWYRQDPGQGLRLIYYSQIVNDFQKGDIAEGYSVSREKKESFPLTVTSAQKNPTAFYLCASRTALTGELFFGEGSRLTVL.

This CDR3 is CASVLRRAENTEAFF. CDR3 nucleotide sequence: TGTGCCAGCGTATTGCGGAGGGCGGAAAACACTGAAGCTTTCTTT. This chain connects TRBV7-2 to TRBJ1-1; D is undetermined. This CDR3 region has 15 residues. In germline, CDR1 is SGHTA, CDR2 FQGNSA. Trimming shortened V by 8 bases and J by 2 bases, and 18 bases separated the two germline ends. Full variable domain (missing parts from reference TRBV7-2 and TRBJ1-1): GAGVSQSPSNKVTEKGKDVELRCDPISGHTALYWYRQSLGQGLEFLIYFQGNSAPDKSGLPSDRFSAERTGGSVSTLTIQRTQQEDSAVYLCASVLRRAENTEAFFGQGTRLTVV.

The genes are TRBV18 and TRBJ2-1; TRBD2 is a possible D gene (5 bases). In germline, CDR1 is KGHSH, CDR2 LQKENI. The V end lost 5 bases, the J end lost 4 bases, and 15 bases lay between the germline ends. CDR3 length: 15 residues. The CDR3 bases are TGTGCCAGCTCAAGCCCCGCGGGCAGGTACAATGAGCAGTTCTTC. Amino acids: CASSSPAGRYNEQFF.

Here the CDR3 DNA reads TGTGCCAGCTCAAGCCGACAGGGTTTGGATGAAAAACTGTTTTTT. This encodes CASSSRQGLDEKLFF. V is TRBV18 and J is TRBJ1-4; TRBD1 matches 7 bases. The germline V gene has CDR1 KGHSH and CDR2 LQKENI. With 5 bases clipped from V and 6 bases from J, the junction kept 9 bases outside the gene matches. There are 15 residues in the CDR3.

The chain has TRBV29-1 and TRBJ2-2; maybe TRBD1 (5 bases). The CDR3 covers 15 residues. The germline V gene has CDR1 SQVTM and CDR2 ANQGSEA. Trimming stripped 5 bases from V and 0 bases from J, with 13 bases between. Here the CDR3 DNA reads TGCAGCGTTTCCCAAGGGGCGCCGAACACCGGGGAGCTGTTTTTT. It is translated as CSVSQGAPNTGELFF.

The chain uses TRBV27 and TRBJ1-1; a possible D gene is TRBD1 (6 bases). The CDR3 has 13 amino acids. The V gene lost 2 bases and the J gene lost 6 bases, with 10 bases spanning the gap. The germline V gene has CDR1 MNHEY and CDR2 SMNVEV (reference sequence). CDR3 protein: CASSLGAGAEAFF. Written as DNA, the CDR3 is TGTGCCAGCAGTTTAGGGGCAGGGGCTGAAGCTTTCTTT.

V is TRBV2 and J is TRBJ2-1; D not certain. The CDR3 is 14 amino acids. The ends were cut back, 7 bases at V and 2 bases at J, with 12 bases in the middle. Germline V gene data show CDR1 as SNHLY and CDR2 as FYNNEI. In DNA form, the CDR3 reads TGTGCCAGCATTGGAATAGCCCCCTACAATGAGCAGTTCTTC. The encoded protein is CASIGIAPYNEQFF.

In its sample, this clone was seen a few times. The chain employs TRBV11-2 and TRBJ2-2; D unclear. The CDR3 is made up of 13 amino acids. Between the trimmed V and J ends, which lost 2 bases and 4 bases, there was a span of 5 bases. The germline CDR1 and CDR2 sequences are SGHAT and FQNNGV. The CDR3 DNA reads TGTGCCAGCAGCTTAATAGGCACCGGGGAGCTGTTTTTT. It translates to CASSLIGTGELFF.

Here the CDR3 reads CASSPLAGGYNEQFF. For the CDR3, the DNA is TGTGCCAGCTCACCACTAGCGGGGGGCTACAATGAGCAGTTCTTC. The rearrangement joins TRBV18 to TRBJ2-1, with 10 bases matching TRBD2. Germline CDR1 KGHSH, CDR2 LQKENI. The CDR3 has 15 amino acids. J was trimmed by 3 bases and V by 1 base; bases with no gene match: 0.

This sequence joins TRBV5-5 and TRBJ1-3; perhaps TRBD1 as D (5 bases). CDR3 length: 14 residues. V lost 0 bases and J 4 bases, leaving 8 bases between the germline ends. Per germline, CDR1 SGHKS and CDR2 YYEKEE (reference sequence). CDR3 in DNA: TGTGCCAGCAGCTTGGGCAGGGCAGGAAACACCATATATTTT. Its protein is CASSLGRAGNTIYF.